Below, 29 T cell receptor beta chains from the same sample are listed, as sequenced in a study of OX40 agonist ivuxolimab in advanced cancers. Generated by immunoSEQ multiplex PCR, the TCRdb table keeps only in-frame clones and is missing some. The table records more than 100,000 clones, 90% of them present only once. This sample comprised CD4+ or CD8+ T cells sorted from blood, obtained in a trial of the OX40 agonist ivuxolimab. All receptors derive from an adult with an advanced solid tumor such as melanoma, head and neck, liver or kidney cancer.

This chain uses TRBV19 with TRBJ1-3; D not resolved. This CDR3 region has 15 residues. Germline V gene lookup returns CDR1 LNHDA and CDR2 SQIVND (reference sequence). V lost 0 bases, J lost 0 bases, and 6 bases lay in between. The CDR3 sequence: CASSIEFSSGNTIYF. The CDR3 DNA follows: TGTGCCAGTAGTATAGAATTCAGCTCTGGAAACACCATATATTTT.

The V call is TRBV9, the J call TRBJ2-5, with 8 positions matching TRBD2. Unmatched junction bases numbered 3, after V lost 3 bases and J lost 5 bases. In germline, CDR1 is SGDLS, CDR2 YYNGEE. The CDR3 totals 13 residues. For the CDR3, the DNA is TGTGCCAGCAGCGCAAGCGGGAGCGAGACCCAGTACTTC. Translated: CASSASGSETQYF.

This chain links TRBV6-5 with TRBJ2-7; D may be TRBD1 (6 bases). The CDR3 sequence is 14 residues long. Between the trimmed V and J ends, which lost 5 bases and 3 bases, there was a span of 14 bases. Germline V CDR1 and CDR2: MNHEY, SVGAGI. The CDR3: CASSPQGSFYEQYF. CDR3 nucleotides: TGTGCCAGCAGTCCTCAGGGGTCCTTCTACGAGCAGTACTTC.

The CDR3 region is CASSTTTSRYEQYF. The DNA for the CDR3 is TGCGCCAGCAGCACAACGACTAGTCGCTACGAGCAGTACTTC. V and J are TRBV5-1 and TRBJ2-7, with a possible D match to TRBD2 (6 bases). Trimming cost V 4 bases and J 3 bases, with 14 bases left between them. The CDR3 has 14 amino acids. From germline, CDR1 is SGHRS and CDR2 YFSETQ.

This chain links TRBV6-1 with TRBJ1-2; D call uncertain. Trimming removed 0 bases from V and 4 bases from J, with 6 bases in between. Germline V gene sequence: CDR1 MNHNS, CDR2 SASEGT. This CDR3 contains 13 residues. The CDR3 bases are TGTGCCAGCAGTGAAGCACCAGCCTATGGCTACACCTTC. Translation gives CASSEAPAYGYTF.

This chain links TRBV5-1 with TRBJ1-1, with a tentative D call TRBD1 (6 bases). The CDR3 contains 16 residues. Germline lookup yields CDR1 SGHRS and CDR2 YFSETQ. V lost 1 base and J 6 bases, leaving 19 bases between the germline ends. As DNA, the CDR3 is TGCGCCAGCAGCTTGCCTCTCACGGGGGGCGCAGCTGAAGCTTTCTTT. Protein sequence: CASSLPLTGGAAEAFF.

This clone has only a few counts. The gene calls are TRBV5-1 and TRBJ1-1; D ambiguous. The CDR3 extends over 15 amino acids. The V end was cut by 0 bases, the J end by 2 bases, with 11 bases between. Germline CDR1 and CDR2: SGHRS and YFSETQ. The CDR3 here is CASSLASVVNTEAFF. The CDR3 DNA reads TGCGCCAGCAGCTTGGCCTCGGTCGTTAACACTGAAGCTTTCTTT.

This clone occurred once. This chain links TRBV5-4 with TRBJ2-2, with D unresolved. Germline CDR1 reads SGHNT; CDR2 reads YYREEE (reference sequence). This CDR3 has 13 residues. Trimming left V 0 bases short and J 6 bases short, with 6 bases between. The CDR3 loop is CASSLDLSGELFF. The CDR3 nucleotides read TGTGCCAGCAGCTTGGACCTTTCCGGGGAGCTGTTTTTT.

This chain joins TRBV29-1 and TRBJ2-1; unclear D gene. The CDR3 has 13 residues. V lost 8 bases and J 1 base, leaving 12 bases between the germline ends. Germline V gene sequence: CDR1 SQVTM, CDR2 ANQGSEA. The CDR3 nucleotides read TGCAGCTCTTTCAAAGAGTCCTACAATGAGCAGTTCTTC. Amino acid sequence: CSSFKESYNEQFF.

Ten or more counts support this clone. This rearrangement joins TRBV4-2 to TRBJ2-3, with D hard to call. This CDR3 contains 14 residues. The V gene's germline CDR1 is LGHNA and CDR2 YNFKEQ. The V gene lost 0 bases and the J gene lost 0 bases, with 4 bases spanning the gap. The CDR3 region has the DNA TGTGCCAGCAGCCAAGACGGTAGCACAGATACGCAGTATTTT. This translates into CASSQDGSTDTQYF.

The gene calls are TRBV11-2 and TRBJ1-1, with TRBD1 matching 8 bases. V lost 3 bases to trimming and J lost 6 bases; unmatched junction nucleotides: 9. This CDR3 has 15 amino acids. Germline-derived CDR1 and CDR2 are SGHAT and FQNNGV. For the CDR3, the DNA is TGTGCCAGCAGCTTCTTTTGGACAGGGATAGCTGAAGCTTTCTTT. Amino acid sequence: CASSFFWTGIAEAFF.

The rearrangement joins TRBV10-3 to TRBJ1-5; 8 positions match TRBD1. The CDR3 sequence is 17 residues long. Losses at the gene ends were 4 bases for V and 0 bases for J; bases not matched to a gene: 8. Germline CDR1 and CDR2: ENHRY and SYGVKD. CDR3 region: CAISAQGAEYSNQPQHF. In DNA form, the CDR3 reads TGTGCCATCAGTGCTCAGGGGGCGGAGTATAGCAATCAGCCCCAGCATTTT.

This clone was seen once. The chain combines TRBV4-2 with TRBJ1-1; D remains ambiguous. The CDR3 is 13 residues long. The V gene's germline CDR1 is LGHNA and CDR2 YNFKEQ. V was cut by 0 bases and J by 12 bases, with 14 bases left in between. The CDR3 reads CASSQEKGQASFF. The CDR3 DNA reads TGTGCCAGCAGCCAAGAAAAAGGCCAGGCGTCTTTCTTT.

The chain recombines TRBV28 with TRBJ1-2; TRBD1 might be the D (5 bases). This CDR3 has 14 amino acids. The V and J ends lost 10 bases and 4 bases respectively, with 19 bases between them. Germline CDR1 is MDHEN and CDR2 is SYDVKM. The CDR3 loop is CAILGAVRGYGYTF. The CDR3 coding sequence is TGTGCCATCCTCGGGGCGGTCCGGGGCTATGGCTACACCTTC.

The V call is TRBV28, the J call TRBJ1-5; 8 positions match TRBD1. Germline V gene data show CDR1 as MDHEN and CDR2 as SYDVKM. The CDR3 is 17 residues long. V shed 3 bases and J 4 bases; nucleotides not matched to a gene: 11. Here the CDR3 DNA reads TGTGCCAGCAGTTTCGATCGCCGACAGGGGTGGAATCAGCCCCAGCATTTT. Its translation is CASSFDRRQGWNQPQHF.

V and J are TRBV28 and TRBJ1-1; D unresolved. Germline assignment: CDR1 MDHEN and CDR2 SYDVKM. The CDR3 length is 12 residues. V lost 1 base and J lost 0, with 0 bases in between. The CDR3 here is CASSLLNTEAFF. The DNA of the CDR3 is TGTGCCAGCAGTTTATTGAACACTGAAGCTTTCTTT.

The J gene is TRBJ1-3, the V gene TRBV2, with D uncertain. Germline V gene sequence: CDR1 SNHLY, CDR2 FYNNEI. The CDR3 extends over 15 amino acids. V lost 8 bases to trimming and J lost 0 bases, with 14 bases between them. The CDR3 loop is CASSTVVISGNTIYF. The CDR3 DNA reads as TGTGCCAGCTCGACGGTTGTGATCTCTGGAAACACCATATATTTT.

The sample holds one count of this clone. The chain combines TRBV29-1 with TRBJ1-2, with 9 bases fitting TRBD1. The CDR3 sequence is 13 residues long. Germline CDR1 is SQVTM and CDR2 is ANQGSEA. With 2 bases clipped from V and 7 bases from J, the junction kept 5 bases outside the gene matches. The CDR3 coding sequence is TGCAGCGTTGAAACAGGGGGCGCGAGTGGCTACACCTTC. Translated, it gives CSVETGGASGYTF.

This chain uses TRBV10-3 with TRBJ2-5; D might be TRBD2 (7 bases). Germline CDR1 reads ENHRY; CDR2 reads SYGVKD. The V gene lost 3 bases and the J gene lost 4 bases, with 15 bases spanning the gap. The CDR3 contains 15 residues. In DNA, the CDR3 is TGTGCCATCAGTGAAGCCCGGGGGGCCATAGAGACCCAGTACTTC. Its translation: CAISEARGAIETQYF.

The DNA of the CDR3 is TGTGCCAGCAGCACATTAGGGGGGCGCATAGGCTACGAGCAGTACTTC. The encoded protein is CASSTLGGRIGYEQYF. The chain combines TRBV7-9 with TRBJ2-7; D might be TRBD1 or TRBD2, each matching 6 bases. The CDR3 spans 16 residues. Germline V gives CDR1 SEHNR, CDR2 FQNEAQ (reference sequence). V was cut by 5 bases and J by 3 bases, with 20 bases left in between.

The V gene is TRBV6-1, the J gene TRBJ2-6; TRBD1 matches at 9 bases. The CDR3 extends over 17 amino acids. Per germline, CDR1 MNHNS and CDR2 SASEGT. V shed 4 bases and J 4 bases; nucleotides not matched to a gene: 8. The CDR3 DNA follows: TGTGCCAGCAGTGCCCGGGACAGGGATTTGGGGGCCAACGTCCTGACTTTC. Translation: CASSARDRDLGANVLTF.

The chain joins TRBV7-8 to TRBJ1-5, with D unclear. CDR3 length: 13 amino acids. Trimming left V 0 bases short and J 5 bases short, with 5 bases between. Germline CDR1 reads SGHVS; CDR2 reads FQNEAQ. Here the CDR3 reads CASSLAQDQPQHF. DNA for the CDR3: TGTGCCAGCAGCTTAGCCCAGGATCAGCCCCAGCATTTT.

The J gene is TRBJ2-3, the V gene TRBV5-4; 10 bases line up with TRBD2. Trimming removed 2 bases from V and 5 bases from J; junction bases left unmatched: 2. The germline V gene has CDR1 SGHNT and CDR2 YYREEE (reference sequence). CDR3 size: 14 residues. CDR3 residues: CASSFRTSGDTQYF. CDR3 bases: TGTGCCAGCAGCTTCCGGACTAGCGGAGATACGCAGTATTTT.

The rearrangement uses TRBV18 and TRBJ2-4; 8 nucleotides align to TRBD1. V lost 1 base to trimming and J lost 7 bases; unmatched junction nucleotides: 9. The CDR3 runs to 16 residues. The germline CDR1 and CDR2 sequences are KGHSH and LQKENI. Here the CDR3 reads CASSPRILDRENIQYF. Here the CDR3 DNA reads TGTGCCAGCTCACCACGGATTTTGGACAGGGAGAACATTCAGTACTTC.

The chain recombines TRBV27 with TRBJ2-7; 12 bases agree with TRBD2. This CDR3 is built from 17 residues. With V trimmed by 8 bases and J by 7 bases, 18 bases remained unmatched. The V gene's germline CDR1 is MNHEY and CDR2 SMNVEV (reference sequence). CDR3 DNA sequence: TGTGCCAGCGGCGGGACTAGCGGGTTTTTTTCTTTGGGGGAGCAGTACTTC. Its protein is CASGGTSGFFSLGEQYF.

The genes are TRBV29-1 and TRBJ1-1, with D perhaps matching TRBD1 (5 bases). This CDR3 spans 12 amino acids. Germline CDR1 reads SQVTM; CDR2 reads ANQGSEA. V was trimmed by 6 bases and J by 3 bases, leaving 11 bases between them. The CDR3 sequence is CSVDRGYTEAFF. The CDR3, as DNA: TGCAGCGTGGATCGGGGGTACACTGAAGCTTTCTTT.

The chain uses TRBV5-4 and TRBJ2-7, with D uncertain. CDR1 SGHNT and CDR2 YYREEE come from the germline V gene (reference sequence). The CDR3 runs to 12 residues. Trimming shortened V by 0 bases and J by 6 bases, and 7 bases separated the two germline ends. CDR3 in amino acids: CASSLVLGEQYF. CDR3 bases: TGTGCCAGCAGCTTGGTCCTGGGCGAGCAGTACTTC.

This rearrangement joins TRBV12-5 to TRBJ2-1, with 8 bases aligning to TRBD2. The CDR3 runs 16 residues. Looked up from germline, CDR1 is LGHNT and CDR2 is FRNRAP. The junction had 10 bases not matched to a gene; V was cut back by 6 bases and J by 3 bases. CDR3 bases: TGTGCTAGTGGCCTCGTAGCGGGAAATTTCTACAATGAGCAGTTCTTC. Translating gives CASGLVAGNFYNEQFF.

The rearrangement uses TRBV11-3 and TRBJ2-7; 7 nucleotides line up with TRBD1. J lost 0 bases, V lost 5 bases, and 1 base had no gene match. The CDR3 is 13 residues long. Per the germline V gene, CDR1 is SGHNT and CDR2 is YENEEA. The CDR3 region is CASSRDSSYEQYF. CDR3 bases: TGTGCCAGCAGCCGGGACAGCTCCTACGAGCAGTACTTC.